These T cell receptor beta chains were read from a single sample in a study of graft-versus-host responses after intestinal transplantation. Antigens of these TCRs are unknown. Clones were sequenced by immunoSEQ multiplex PCR, and TCRdb holds only the in-frame ones, with some missing. The sample lists approximately 99,000 clones; approximately 90% were seen once. Sequences were derived from unstimulated CD8+ T cells sorted from spleen or lymph node cells, sampled before transplant. Source of these receptors: a human donor who was the organ donor for an intestinal transplant. Each CDR3 is given with its conserved first and last residue. The D gene is left open where the match is weak. The size entry is marked missing in some rows and otherwise reads once, few, many or a size class.

DNA | CDR3 | D | size | J | V
TGTGCCAGCAGTATCGAGCCTGTTACTTCGGAGACCCAGTACTTC | CASSIEPVTSETQYF | NA | NA | TRBJ2-5 | TRBV28
TGTGCCAGCAGTTATGGGACAGGGGGCTCCTACGAGCAGTACTTC | CASSYGTGGSYEQYF | TRBD1 | NA | TRBJ2-7 | TRBV6-5
TGTGCCAGCAGTGAAGGGAGGGGGCCCTCCTACGAGCAGTACTTC | CASSEGRGPSYEQYF | NA | NA | TRBJ2-7 | TRBV2
TGTGCCACCAGCGATTCCGGGACACTGTATGGCTACACCTTC | CATSDSGTLYGYTF | NA | NA | TRBJ1-2 | TRBV15
TGTGCCAGTAGTATGAGCGGGAGCTCCTACAATGAGCAGTTCTTC | CASSMSGSSYNEQFF | TRBD2 | NA | TRBJ2-1 | TRBV19
TGTGCCAGCAGTGACCCGACAGATATCCAAGAGACCCAGTACTTC | CASSDPTDIQETQYF | NA | NA | TRBJ2-5 | TRBV2
TGTGCCAGCAGTACAAACACTGAAGCTTTCTTT | CASSTNTEAFF | NA | NA | TRBJ1-1 | TRBV6-6
TGTGCCAGCAGCCCCGTAGGGGGCAGTTATGGCTACACCTTC | CASSPVGGSYGYTF | TRBD1 | NA | TRBJ1-2 | TRBV7-3
TGTGCCAGCAGGGGGATTTGGGGGCACGACAATCAGCCCCAGCATTTT | CASRGIWGHDNQPQHF | NA | NA | TRBJ1-5 | TRBV2
TGTGCCAGTAGATTGTACTTTTCGGGAGACAATGAGCAGTTCTTC | CASRLYFSGDNEQFF | NA | NA | TRBJ2-1 | TRBV19
TGTGCCAGCAGTTTACTCCCCCCCCAGGGCGAGAACACTGAAGCTTTCTTT | CASSLLPPQGENTEAFF | NA | NA | TRBJ1-1 | TRBV27
TGTGCCAGCAGTTTATTAGGACAGGGGACAACTAATGAAAAACTGTTTTTT | CASSLLGQGTTNEKLFF | TRBD1 | NA | TRBJ1-4 | TRBV28
TGTGCCTGGACTCCTGAGCTAGCGGGCCGCACAGATACGCAGTATTTT | CAWTPELAGRTDTQYF | TRBD2 | NA | TRBJ2-3 | TRBV30
TGCGCCAGCAGTGGTACCGGGACTCCGGCGACCGGGGAGCTGTTTTTT | CASSGTGTPATGELFF | NA | NA | TRBJ2-2 | TRBV10-1
TGTGCCACCAGCAGAGTAGTGTATTCACCCCTCCACTTT | CATSRVVYSPLHF | NA | NA | TRBJ1-6 | TRBV15
TGTGCCAGCAGCCTACTGAGTTATGTGCGGACGGAGGATCATGAGCAGTTCTTC | CASSLLSYVRTEDHEQFF | NA | once | TRBJ2-1 | TRBV2
TGTGCCAGCAGCTTAGACGGGGGGGCCGGAGAGACCCAGTACTTC | CASSLDGGAGETQYF | TRBD2 | NA | TRBJ2-5 | TRBV7-3
TGTGCCAGCAGCTTAGATCTAGCGGGGGGTCTTCAAGAGACCCAGTACTTC | CASSLDLAGGLQETQYF | TRBD2 | NA | TRBJ2-5 | TRBV7-7
TGTGCCAGTAGTATAGGAGCCAGCGGAAATGAAAAACTGTTTTTT | CASSIGASGNEKLFF | NA | once | TRBJ1-4 | TRBV19
TGTGCCAGCAGTCGATTGGGGCTAGCGACTAGCACAGATACGCAGTATTTT | CASSRLGLATSTDTQYF | NA | NA | TRBJ2-3 | TRBV28
TGTGCCAGCAGCAAAGAACGCAGCCTCCCAGGGGGCTCCTATAATTCACCCCTCCACTTT | CASSKERSLPGGSYNSPLHF | NA | NA | TRBJ1-6 | TRBV21-1
TGTGCCAGCAGTCCCCCACTGGGGGGTGAGCAGTTCTTC | CASSPPLGGEQFF | NA | once | TRBJ2-1 | TRBV28
TGTGCCAGCAGCGACTGGGACAGGGGGTACGAGCAGTACTTC | CASSDWDRGYEQYF | TRBD1 | NA | TRBJ2-7 | TRBV6-1
TGCAGCGTTGAATGGGCAGGGGGCTCCTACGAGCAGTACTTC | CSVEWAGGSYEQYF | TRBD1 | NA | TRBJ2-7 | TRBV29-1
TGTGCCAGCAGCGAACGGGACAGGGAGGGTGAAAAACTGTTTTTT | CASSERDREGEKLFF | TRBD1 | NA | TRBJ1-4 | TRBV5-6
TGCAGTGCTAGAGCCGGAGAGACCCAGTACTTC | CSARAGETQYF | NA | once | TRBJ2-5 | TRBV20-1
TGCGCCAGCAGCCACAGCCCGGGACTAGCGGGGGATTGGGACGAGCAGTACTTC | CASSHSPGLAGDWDEQYF | TRBD2 | NA | TRBJ2-7 | TRBV4-1
TGTGCCAGCAGTTGGTACTTACCCACAGATACGCAGTATTTT | CASSWYLPTDTQYF | NA | NA | TRBJ2-3 | TRBV25-1
TGTGCCACCAGCAGAGATCGCAGGGGTTATGGCTACACCTTC | CATSRDRRGYGYTF | NA | few | TRBJ1-2 | TRBV15
TGTGCCAGCAGTTCGCCTAACCAGCAGTACTTC | CASSSPNQQYF | NA | once | TRBJ2-7 | TRBV28
TGTGCCAGCAGTTACTTCGCCTATTCAGATACGCAGTATTTT | CASSYFAYSDTQYF | NA | NA | TRBJ2-3 | TRBV6-5
TGTGCCAGCAGTGAATGGTTCGGAAAACTGTTTTTT | CASSEWFGKLFF | NA | NA | TRBJ1-4 | TRBV2
TGTGCCAGCAGTTTATACCCACTGGGGGCCGGGACAGATACGCAGTATTTT | CASSLYPLGAGTDTQYF | NA | NA | TRBJ2-3 | TRBV28